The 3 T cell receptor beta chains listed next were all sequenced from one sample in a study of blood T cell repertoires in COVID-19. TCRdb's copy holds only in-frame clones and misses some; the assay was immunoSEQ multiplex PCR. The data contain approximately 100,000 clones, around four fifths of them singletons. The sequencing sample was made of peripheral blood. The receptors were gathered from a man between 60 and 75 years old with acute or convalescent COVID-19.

The CDR3 DNA sequence: TGTGCCAGCAGTTTACGCCCGACAGCTTTGATTTCTGGGGCCAACGTCCTGACTTTC. Protein product: CASSLRPTALISGANVLTF. The chain is built from TRBV27 and TRBJ2-6, with D possibly matching TRBD1 (5 bases). Germline CDR1 reads MNHEY; CDR2 reads SMNVEV (reference sequence). V dropped 2 bases and J dropped 1 base, with 18 bases sitting between them. The CDR3 sequence is 19 residues long.

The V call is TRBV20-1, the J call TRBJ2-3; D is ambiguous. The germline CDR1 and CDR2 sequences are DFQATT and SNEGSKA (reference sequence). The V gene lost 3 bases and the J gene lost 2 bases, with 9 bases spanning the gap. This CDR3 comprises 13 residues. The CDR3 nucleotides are TGCAGTGCTAGTCTCCAGGTCACAGATACGCAGTATTTT. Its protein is CSASLQVTDTQYF.

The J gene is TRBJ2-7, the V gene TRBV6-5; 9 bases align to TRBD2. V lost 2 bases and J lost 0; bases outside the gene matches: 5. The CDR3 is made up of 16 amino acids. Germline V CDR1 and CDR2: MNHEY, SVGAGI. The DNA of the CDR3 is TGTGCCAGCAGTTACGTTGCGGGAGGGAGCTCCTACGAGCAGTACTTC. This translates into CASSYVAGGSSYEQYF.